A selection of T cell receptor beta chains follows, all from one sample in a study of T cell changes during pregnancy in multiple sclerosis. The method was immunoSEQ multiplex PCR; TCRdb's version includes in-frame clones alone and lacks a portion of them. The data contain tens of thousands of clones, roughly 90% of them seen just once; the ten biggest clones take up 0.7% to 0.9%. The specimen comprised peripheral blood, sampled in the first trimester of pregnancy. Source of these receptors: a female donor in good health, enrolled as a control in a pregnancy study. Each CDR3 is given with its conserved first and last residue. Size is stated for part of the rows, as once, few or many counts, or as a class when the clone is expanded.

CDR3aa: CASRQGFGTEAFF; v_gene: TRBV6-5; j_gene: TRBJ1-1; abundance: NA
CDR3aa: CASSQDLGANVLTF; v_gene: TRBV4-3; j_gene: TRBJ2-6; abundance: NA
CDR3aa: CASSIVLGQANYGYTF; v_gene: TRBV19; j_gene: TRBJ1-2; abundance: few
CDR3aa: CATSLDRGRSQPQHF; v_gene: TRBV15; j_gene: TRBJ1-5; abundance: NA
CDR3aa: CASSYRGQEIYNEQFF; v_gene: TRBV6-6; j_gene: TRBJ2-1; abundance: NA
CDR3aa: CASSYRQGADEQYF; v_gene: TRBV6-5; j_gene: TRBJ2-7; abundance: NA
CDR3aa: CAISERGRETEAFF; v_gene: TRBV10-3; j_gene: TRBJ1-1; abundance: NA
CDR3aa: CASSLQGGAQPQHF; v_gene: TRBV28; j_gene: TRBJ1-5; abundance: once
CDR3aa: CASSRSGRTDSSSYEQYF; v_gene: TRBV4-1; j_gene: NA; abundance: NA
CDR3aa: CASQDRGSTDTQYF; v_gene: TRBV28; j_gene: TRBJ2-3; abundance: NA
CDR3aa: CASRQRQGPEAFF; v_gene: TRBV6-5; j_gene: TRBJ1-1; abundance: few
CDR3aa: CASSLKDYTTDFYGYTF; v_gene: TRBV7-8; j_gene: TRBJ1-2; abundance: NA
CDR3aa: CASSHPGGLYNEQFF; v_gene: TRBV5-5; j_gene: TRBJ2-1; abundance: NA
CDR3aa: CASSLQINEAFF; v_gene: TRBV7-8; j_gene: TRBJ1-1; abundance: NA
CDR3aa: CASSLGRDEQYF; v_gene: TRBV5-6; j_gene: TRBJ2-7; abundance: NA
CDR3aa: CASIRDSILYHSGYTF; v_gene: TRBV5-6; j_gene: TRBJ1-2; abundance: NA
CDR3aa: CASSYSAGSGGELFF; v_gene: TRBV6-5; j_gene: TRBJ2-2; abundance: NA
CDR3aa: CASSYKREAYEQYF; v_gene: TRBV9; j_gene: TRBJ2-7; abundance: NA
CDR3aa: CASSPRLASTGELFF; v_gene: TRBV4-1; j_gene: TRBJ2-2; abundance: NA
CDR3aa: CASSANRGSSTDTQYF; v_gene: TRBV19; j_gene: TRBJ2-3; abundance: NA
CDR3aa: CASANRDLETQYF; v_gene: TRBV12-5; j_gene: TRBJ2-5; abundance: NA
CDR3aa: CASSDPGGGTEAFF; v_gene: TRBV2; j_gene: TRBJ1-1; abundance: NA
CDR3aa: CASSLGGGRGRPQHF; v_gene: TRBV11-2; j_gene: TRBJ1-5; abundance: NA
CDR3aa: CASSLGGDTEAFF; v_gene: TRBV6-4; j_gene: TRBJ1-1; abundance: NA
CDR3aa: CASRWTGTRNTEAFF; v_gene: TRBV27; j_gene: TRBJ1-1; abundance: NA
CDR3aa: CASSITGQGASGYTF; v_gene: TRBV19; j_gene: TRBJ1-2; abundance: NA
CDR3aa: CASSLDRTNYGYTF; v_gene: TRBV28; j_gene: TRBJ1-2; abundance: NA
CDR3aa: CASSPLRQGTNEKLFF; v_gene: TRBV19; j_gene: TRBJ1-4; abundance: once
CDR3aa: CASTREGAPTDTQYF; v_gene: TRBV5-1; j_gene: TRBJ2-3; abundance: once
CDR3aa: CASSQEFRAGAGNTIYF; v_gene: TRBV4-3; j_gene: TRBJ1-3; abundance: NA
CDR3aa: CASSYSGQGIHYGYTF; v_gene: TRBV6-5; j_gene: TRBJ1-2; abundance: NA
CDR3aa: CASSEFLRVMVDSPLHF; v_gene: TRBV2; j_gene: TRBJ1-6; abundance: NA
CDR3aa: CASKGCGYTF; v_gene: TRBV6-5; j_gene: TRBJ1-2; abundance: NA